This T cell receptor (beta chain) is from a study of cytomegalovirus exposure and HLA in healthy donors. PCR involved 60 Vbeta and 13 Jbeta primers. Repertoires were generated with immunoSEQ multiplex PCR, while TCRdb's copy carries only in-frame clones and drops some. This table has roughly 120,000 clones, approximately 73% appearing once. Looked up from germline, CDR1 is SGHAT and CDR2 is FQNNGV. The CDR3 extends over 15 amino acids. V shed 0 bases, J shed 7 bases, and the junction held 6 bases outside the gene matches. The chain links TRBV11-2 to TRBJ1-2; 9 nucleotides line up with TRBD1. The sequence derives from a man in his fifties or sixties in good health and CMV-seropositive. Sequenced material: PBMCs. CDR3 sequence: CASSLDPQGAGGYTF. In nucleotides, the CDR3 is TGTGCCAGCAGCTTAGACCCACAGGGGGCTGGTGGCTACACCTTC.